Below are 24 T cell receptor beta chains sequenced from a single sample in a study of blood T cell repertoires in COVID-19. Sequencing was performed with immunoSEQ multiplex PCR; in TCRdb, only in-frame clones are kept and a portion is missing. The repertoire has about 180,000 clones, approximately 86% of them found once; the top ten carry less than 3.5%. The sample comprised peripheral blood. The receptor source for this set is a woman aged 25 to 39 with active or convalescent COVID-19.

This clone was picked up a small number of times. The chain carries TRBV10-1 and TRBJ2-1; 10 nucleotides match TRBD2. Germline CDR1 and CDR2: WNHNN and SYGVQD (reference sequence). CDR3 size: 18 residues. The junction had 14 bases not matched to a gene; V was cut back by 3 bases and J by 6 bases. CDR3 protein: CASSDPSLAGEALNEQFF. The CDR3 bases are TGCGCCAGCAGTGACCCCAGCCTAGCGGGAGAGGCCCTCAATGAGCAGTTCTTC.

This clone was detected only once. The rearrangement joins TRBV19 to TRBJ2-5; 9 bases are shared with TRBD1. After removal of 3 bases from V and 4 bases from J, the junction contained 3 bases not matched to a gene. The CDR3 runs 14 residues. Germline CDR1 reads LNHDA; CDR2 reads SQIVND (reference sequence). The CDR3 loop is CASSIGQGSETQYF. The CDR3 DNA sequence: TGTGCCAGTAGTATCGGACAGGGGTCAGAGACCCAGTACTTC.

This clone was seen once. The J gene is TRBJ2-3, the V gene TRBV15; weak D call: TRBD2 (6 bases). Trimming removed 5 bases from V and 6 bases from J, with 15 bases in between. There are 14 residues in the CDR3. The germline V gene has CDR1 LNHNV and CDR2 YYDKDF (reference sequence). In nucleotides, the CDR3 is TGTGCCACCAGCGTAGGGACTTCCCCCGATACGCAGTATTTT. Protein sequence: CATSVGTSPDTQYF.

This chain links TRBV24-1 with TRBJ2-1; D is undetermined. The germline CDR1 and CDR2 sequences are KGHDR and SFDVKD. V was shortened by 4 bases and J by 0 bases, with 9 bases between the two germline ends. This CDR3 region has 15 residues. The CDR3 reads CATSETGGSYNEQFF. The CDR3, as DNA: TGTGCCACCAGTGAAACTGGCGGCTCCTACAATGAGCAGTTCTTC.

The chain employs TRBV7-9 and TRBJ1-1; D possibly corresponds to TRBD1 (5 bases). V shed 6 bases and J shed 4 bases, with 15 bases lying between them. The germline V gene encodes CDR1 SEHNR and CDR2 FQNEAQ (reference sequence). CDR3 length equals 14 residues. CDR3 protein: CASRAKEGPTEAFF. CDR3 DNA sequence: TGTGCCAGCAGAGCAAAGGAGGGGCCCACTGAAGCTTTCTTT.

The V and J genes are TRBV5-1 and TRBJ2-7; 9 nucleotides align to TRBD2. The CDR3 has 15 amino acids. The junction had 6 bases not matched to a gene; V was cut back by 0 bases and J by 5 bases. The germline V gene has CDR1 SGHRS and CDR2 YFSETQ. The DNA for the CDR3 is TGCGCCAGCAGCTTGGTGGCGGGAGGGCCCAACGAGCAGTACTTC. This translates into CASSLVAGGPNEQYF.

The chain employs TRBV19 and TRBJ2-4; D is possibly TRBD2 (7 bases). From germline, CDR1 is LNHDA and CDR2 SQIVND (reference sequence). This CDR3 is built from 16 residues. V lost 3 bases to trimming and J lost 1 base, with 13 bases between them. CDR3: CASSIVGGEAKNIQYF. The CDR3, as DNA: TGTGCCAGTAGTATCGTAGGGGGGGAGGCCAAAAACATTCAGTACTTC.

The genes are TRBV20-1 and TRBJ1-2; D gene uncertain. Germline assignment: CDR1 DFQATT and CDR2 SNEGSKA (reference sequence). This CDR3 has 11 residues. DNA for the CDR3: TGCAGCCATTACAAGGAGGGTGGCTACACCTTC. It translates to CSHYKEGGYTF.

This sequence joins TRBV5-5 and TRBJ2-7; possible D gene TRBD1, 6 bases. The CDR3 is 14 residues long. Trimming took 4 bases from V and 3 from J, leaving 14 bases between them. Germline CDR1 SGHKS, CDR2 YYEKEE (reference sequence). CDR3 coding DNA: TGTGCCAGCAGCGTCCGGGACATTTTCTACGAGCAGTACTTC. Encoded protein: CASSVRDIFYEQYF.

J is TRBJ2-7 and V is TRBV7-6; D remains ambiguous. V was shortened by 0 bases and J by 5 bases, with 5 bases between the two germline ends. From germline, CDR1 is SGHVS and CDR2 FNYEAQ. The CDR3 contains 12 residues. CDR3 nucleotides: TGTGCCAGCAGCTTAGCAACGGACGAGCAGTACTTC. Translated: CASSLATDEQYF.

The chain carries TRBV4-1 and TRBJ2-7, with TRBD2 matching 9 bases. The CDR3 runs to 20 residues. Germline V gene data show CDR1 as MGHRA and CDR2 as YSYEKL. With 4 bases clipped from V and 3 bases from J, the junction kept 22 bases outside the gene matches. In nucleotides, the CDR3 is TGCGCCAGCAGCCGGAAAGATATGGTAGCGGGAGAGATTATTTACTACGAGCAGTACTTC. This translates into CASSRKDMVAGEIIYYEQYF.

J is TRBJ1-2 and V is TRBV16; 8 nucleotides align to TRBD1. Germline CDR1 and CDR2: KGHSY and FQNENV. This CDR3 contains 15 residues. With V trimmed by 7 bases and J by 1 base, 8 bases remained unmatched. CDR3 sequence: CASIPTGAGNYGYTF. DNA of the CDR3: TGTGCCAGCATCCCGACAGGGGCGGGTAACTATGGCTACACCTTC.

The CDR3 protein is CASSPGDSHFATNEKLFF. The DNA of the CDR3 is TGTGCCAGCAGCCCCGGGGACAGCCACTTTGCAACTAATGAAAAACTGTTTTTT. The chain joins TRBV11-3 to TRBJ1-4, with 7 bases aligning to TRBD1. The CDR3 covers 18 residues. J lost 0 bases, V lost 5 bases, and 12 bases had no gene match. Germline V gene sequence: CDR1 SGHNT, CDR2 YENEEA.

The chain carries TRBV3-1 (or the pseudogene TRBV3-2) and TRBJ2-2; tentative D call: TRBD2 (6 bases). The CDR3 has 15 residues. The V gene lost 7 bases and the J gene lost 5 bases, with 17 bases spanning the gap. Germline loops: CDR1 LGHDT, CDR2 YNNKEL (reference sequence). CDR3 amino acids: CASTQDAGLTGELFF. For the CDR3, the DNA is TGTGCCAGCACCCAGGATGCGGGGCTAACCGGGGAGCTGTTTTTT.

This CDR3 is CAISIGGNEQYF. The CDR3 DNA reads as TGTGCCATCAGCATCGGGGGGAACGAGCAGTACTTC. The chain has TRBV10-3 and TRBJ2-7; 7 positions match TRBD2. The CDR3 extends over 12 amino acids. V dropped 6 bases and J dropped 5; count of bases not matched to a gene: 4. In germline, CDR1 is ENHRY, CDR2 SYGVKD.

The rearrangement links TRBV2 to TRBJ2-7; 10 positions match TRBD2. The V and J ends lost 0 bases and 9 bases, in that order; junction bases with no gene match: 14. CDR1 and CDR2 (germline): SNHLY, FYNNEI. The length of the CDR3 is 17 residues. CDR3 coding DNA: TGTGCCAGCAGTGAAGCCCCTCTTCTAGCGGGGGTTCGGTCGCAGTACTTC. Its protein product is CASSEAPLLAGVRSQYF.

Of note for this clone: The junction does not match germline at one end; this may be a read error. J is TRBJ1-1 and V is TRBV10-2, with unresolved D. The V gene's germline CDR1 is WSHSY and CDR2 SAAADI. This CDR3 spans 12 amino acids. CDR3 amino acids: CASRESTVWAFF. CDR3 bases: TGCGCCAGCAGGGAGTCCACGGTGTGGGCTTTCTTT.

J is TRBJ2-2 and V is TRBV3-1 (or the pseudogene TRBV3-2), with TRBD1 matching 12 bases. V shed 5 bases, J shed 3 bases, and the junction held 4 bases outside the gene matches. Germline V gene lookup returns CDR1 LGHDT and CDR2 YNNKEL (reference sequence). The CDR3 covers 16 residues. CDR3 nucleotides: TGTGCCAGCAGCAACCGGGACAGGGGGCACACCGGGGAGCTGTTTTTT. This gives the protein CASSNRDRGHTGELFF.

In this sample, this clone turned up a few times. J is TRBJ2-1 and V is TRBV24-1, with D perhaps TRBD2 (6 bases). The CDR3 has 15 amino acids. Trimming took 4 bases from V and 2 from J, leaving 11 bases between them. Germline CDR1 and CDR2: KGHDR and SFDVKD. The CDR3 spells CATSDRDWAYNEQFF. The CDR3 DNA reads TGTGCCACCAGTGACAGGGACTGGGCCTACAATGAGCAGTTCTTC.

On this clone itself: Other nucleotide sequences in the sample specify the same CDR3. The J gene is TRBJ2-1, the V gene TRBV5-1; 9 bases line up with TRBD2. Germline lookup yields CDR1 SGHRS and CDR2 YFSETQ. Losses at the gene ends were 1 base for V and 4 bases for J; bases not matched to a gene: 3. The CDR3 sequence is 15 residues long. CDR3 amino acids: CASSLTSGSYNEQFF. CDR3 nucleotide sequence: TGCGCCAGCAGCTTGACTAGCGGGTCGTACAATGAGCAGTTCTTC.

The chain's CDR3 is CATSRVSVGYGYTF. The CDR3 nucleotides read TGTGCCACCAGCCGGGTATCGGTCGGTTATGGCTACACCTTC. V gene TRBV27 combines with J gene TRBJ1-2; D gene unclear. Germline CDR1 reads MNHEY; CDR2 reads SMNVEV (reference sequence). V shed 10 bases and J shed 5 bases, with 20 bases lying between them. This CDR3 has 14 amino acids.

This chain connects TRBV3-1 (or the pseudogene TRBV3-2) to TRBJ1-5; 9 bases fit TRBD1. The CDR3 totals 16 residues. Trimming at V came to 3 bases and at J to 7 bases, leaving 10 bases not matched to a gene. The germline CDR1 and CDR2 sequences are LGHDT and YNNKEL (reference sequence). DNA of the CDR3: TGTGCCAGCAGCCATGGGGGACAGGGTCTAATCCAGCCCCAGCATTTT. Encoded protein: CASSHGGQGLIQPQHF.

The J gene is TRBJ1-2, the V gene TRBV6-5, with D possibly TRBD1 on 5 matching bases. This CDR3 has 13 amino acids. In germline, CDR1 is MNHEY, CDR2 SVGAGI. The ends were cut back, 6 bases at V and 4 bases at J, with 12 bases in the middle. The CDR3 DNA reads TGTGCCAGCAGCAGGGTTAGTTCCTATGGCTACACCTTC. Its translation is CASSRVSSYGYTF.

CDR3 sequence (DNA): TGTGCCAGCAGCTCCCTGAGGACAGGGAAGGACTCACCCCTCCACTTT. It specifies CASSSLRTGKDSPLHF. This rearrangement joins TRBV11-2 to TRBJ1-6; TRBD1 matches at 8 bases. Trimming at V came to 4 bases and at J to 10 bases, leaving 12 bases not matched to a gene. CDR3 length equals 16 residues. Germline-derived CDR1 and CDR2 are SGHAT and FQNNGV.